Below, 5 T cell receptor beta chains from the same sample are listed, as sequenced in a study of T cells in Graves' hyperthyroidism and ophthalmopathy. RNA transcripts were the template for amplifying TCR beta CDR3 regions. HTBI primers were used for first-round RT-PCR of the TCR CDR3. TCRdb reprocessed the multiplex PCR reads via MiXCR and lists one record per CDR3 protein. The repertoire holds hundreds of thousands of distinct CDR3 sequences, with over 12% as singletons. Source material: blood. These receptors came from a woman aged 40 to 50 with Graves' ophthalmopathy.

A few counts support this clonotype. The chain recombines TRBV5-4 with TRBJ2-5; D unclear. Germline V gene lookup returns CDR1 SGHNT and CDR2 YYREEE (reference sequence). This CDR3 has 14 residues. V was cut by 4 bases and J by 2 bases, with 12 bases left in between. The CDR3 DNA reads TGTGCCAGCAGCCTGGGTAGGTTGCAAGAGACCCAGTACTTC. Translating it yields CASSLGRLQETQYF.

This clonotype has at least ten counts. The chain recombines TRBV25-1 with TRBJ2-7, with 7 bases fitting TRBD1. Germline CDR1 is MGHDK and CDR2 is SYGVNS. With 4 bases clipped from V and 3 bases from J, the junction kept 9 bases outside the gene matches. The CDR3 totals 15 residues. CDR3 sequence (DNA): TGTGCCAGCAGTGGCGAACAGGGGATGTTCTACGAGCAGTACTTC. Translation gives CASSGEQGMFYEQYF.

The V gene is TRBV11-2, the J gene TRBJ1-4, with D maybe TRBD1 (5 bases). V was clipped by 1 base and J by 8 bases, with 11 bases between them. CDR3 length equals 14 residues. Germline lookup yields CDR1 SGHAT and CDR2 FQNNGV. This CDR3 is CASSLVARAEKLFF. CDR3 DNA: TGTGCCAGCAGCTTAGTAGCCAGGGCCGAAAAACTGTTTTTT.

This clonotype came up a few times. CDR3 coding DNA: TGTGCCTGGAGTCGGAACACCGGGGAGCTGTTTTTT. Encoded protein: CAWSRNTGELFF. The chain couples TRBV30 to TRBJ2-2; D gene ambiguous. With 2 bases removed from V and 1 base from J, the gap between germline ends came to 2 bases. The length of the CDR3 is 12 residues. CDR1 GTSNPN and CDR2 SVGIG come from the germline V gene (reference sequence).

The chain couples TRBV28 to TRBJ1-1; no firm D call. Trimming left V 10 bases short and J 4 bases short, with 7 bases between. Germline V gene data show CDR1 as MDHEN and CDR2 as SYDVKM. The CDR3 extends over 10 amino acids. CDR3 bases: TGTGCCACCTCGAGCACTGAAGCTTTCTTT. Protein sequence: CATSSTEAFF.